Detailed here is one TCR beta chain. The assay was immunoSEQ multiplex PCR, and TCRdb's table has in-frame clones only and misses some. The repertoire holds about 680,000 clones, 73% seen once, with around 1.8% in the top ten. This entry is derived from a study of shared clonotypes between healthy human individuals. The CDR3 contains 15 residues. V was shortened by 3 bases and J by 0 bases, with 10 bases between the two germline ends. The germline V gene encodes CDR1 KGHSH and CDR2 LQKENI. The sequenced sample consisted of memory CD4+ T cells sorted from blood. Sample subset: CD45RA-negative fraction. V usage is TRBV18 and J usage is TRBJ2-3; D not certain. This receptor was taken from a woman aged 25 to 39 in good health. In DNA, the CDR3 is TGTGCCAGCTCACCGACTCGGCTTAGCACAGATACGCAGTATTTT. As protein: CASSPTRLSTDTQYF. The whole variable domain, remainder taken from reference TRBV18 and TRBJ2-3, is NAGVMQNPRHLVRRRGQEARLRCSPMKGHSHVYWYRQLPEEGLKFMVYLQKENIIDESGMPKERFSAEFPKEGPSILRIQQVVRGDSAAYFCASSPTRLSTDTQYFGPGTRLTVL.